The 6 T cell receptor beta chains below were found in one sample sequenced in a study of blood T cells in healthy people across ages. The authors ran a second PCR of about 7 to 12 cycles using a sample-barcoded 5' primer and a J-beta primer mix. TCRdb processed the 5' RACE reads anew with MiXCR; each CDR3 protein has one entry. The table shows roughly 800,000 distinct CDR3 sequences, with 40% to 65% occurring only once. The sequenced sample was blood. These receptors all stem from a man older than 75 in good health.

This chain's CDR3 is CASSLEGGLNEKLFF. CDR3 sequence (DNA): TGTGCCAGCAGCTTAGAGGGGGGGCTCAATGAAAAACTGTTTTTT. The J gene is TRBJ1-4, the V gene TRBV7-2; maybe TRBD1 (6 bases). Looked up from germline, CDR1 is SGHTA and CDR2 is FQGNSA. Trimming removed 1 base from V and 5 bases from J, with 11 bases in between. The CDR3 sequence is 15 residues long.

The table lists this clonotype with many counts. The chain has TRBV10-3 and TRBJ2-5; D perhaps matches TRBD2 (6 bases). V gave up 10 bases and J gave up 4 bases, with 7 bases separating them. CDR3 length: 10 amino acids. Germline V gives CDR1 ENHRY, CDR2 SYGVKD. The CDR3 DNA reads TGTGCCACCGGGGGAGAGACCCAGTACTTC. The encoded protein is CATGGETQYF.

The gene calls are TRBV28 and TRBJ2-7; D is undetermined. This CDR3 is 14 amino acids long. With 2 bases removed from V and 2 bases from J, the gap between germline ends came to 10 bases. Germline V gene data show CDR1 as MDHEN and CDR2 as SYDVKM. CDR3 protein: CASSLLRGAYEQYF. CDR3 nucleotides: TGTGCCAGCAGTTTACTTCGTGGGGCCTACGAGCAGTACTTC.

This chain joins TRBV20-1 and TRBJ1-6; maybe TRBD1 (6 bases). CDR1 and CDR2 (germline): DFQATT, SNEGSKA (reference sequence). The CDR3 is 13 residues long. The V end lost 0 bases, the J end lost 14 bases, and 14 bases lay between the germline ends. CDR3 residues: CSAREGGDFTLHF. The CDR3 DNA follows: TGCAGTGCTAGAGAAGGGGGGGATTTCACCCTCCACTTT.

The sample holds a few counts of this clonotype. Here the CDR3 reads CASSELAAQYF. CDR3 sequence (DNA): TGCGCCAGCAGTGAGTTAGCAGCCCAGTACTTC. The rearrangement joins TRBV10-2 to TRBJ2-5; D is uncertain. Germline V gives CDR1 WSHSY, CDR2 SAAADI. The CDR3 runs to 11 residues. The ends were cut back, 1 base at V and 9 bases at J, with 6 bases in the middle.

This chain connects TRBV9 to TRBJ1-2; 9 bases are a match to TRBD1. V lost 3 bases and J lost 8; bases outside the gene matches: 11. The V gene's germline CDR1 is SGDLS and CDR2 YYNGEE. CDR3 length: 15 residues. The chain's CDR3 is CASSAKSQGAQGYTF. The CDR3 nucleotides are TGTGCCAGCAGCGCCAAGTCACAGGGGGCTCAAGGCTACACCTTC.